This T cell receptor (beta chain) was found in a study of T cell repertoires in cytomegalovirus infection. The wider study: A matching HLA type, together with CMV infection, was signaled by public TCR beta signatures.

TCRdb analysed the reads with MiXCR anew, one entry per CDR3 protein. Of 85,000 to 130,000 distinct CDR3 sequences in the sample, less than 25% were seen once. This clonotype was picked up a small number of times. Its antigen is still unknown. Study findings and constraints: Predominance within the ex vivo response was attributable to HLA-C-restricted CMV-specific TCR beta clonotypes.

This CDR3 is 11 amino acids long. The germline V gene encodes CDR1 SEHNR and CDR2 FQNEAQ (reference sequence). V gave up 3 bases and J gave up 5 bases, with 2 bases separating them. Specimen: CD8+ T cells from PBMCs. The origin of this receptor is a human donor in good health (CMV status not recorded). Some clones in this sample may be carry-over from other donors' samples. The gene calls are TRBV7-9 and TRBJ2-1; D unclear. CDR3: CASSFNNEQFF. In DNA form, the CDR3 reads TGTGCCAGCAGCTTTAACAATGAGCAGTTCTTC.